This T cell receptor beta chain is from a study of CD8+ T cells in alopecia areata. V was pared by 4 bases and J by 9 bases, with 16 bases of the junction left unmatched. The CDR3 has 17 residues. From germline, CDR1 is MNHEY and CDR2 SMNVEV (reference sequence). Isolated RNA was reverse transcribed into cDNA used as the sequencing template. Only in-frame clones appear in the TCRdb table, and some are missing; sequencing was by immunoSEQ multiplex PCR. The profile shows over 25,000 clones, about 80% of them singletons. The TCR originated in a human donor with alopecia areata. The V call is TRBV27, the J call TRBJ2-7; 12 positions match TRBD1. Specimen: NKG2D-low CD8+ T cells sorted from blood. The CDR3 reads CASSSDLGQGASIVQYF. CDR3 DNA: TGTGCCAGCAGTTCCGATCTGGGACAGGGGGCGTCAATTGTGCAGTACTTC.